This T cell receptor beta chain was obtained from a study of blood T cell repertoires in COVID-19. Study background: Acute and convalescent COVID-19 specimens originated in the United States, Italy and Spain. The analysed material was cDNA or gDNA that came from T cells, B-cell-depleted T cells, or PBMCs.

With V trimmed by 10 bases and J by 4 bases, 8 bases remained unmatched. This CDR3 region has 13 residues. The germline gives CDR1 MNHEY, CDR2 SVGAGI. This table comes from immunoSEQ multiplex PCR, and its TCRdb copy is limited to in-frame clones, with some not included. The repertoire includes around 120,000 clones, 90% of them detected once, and 1.5% to 2% sits in the top ten. V is TRBV6-5 and J is TRBJ2-5, with 8 bases aligning to TRBD2. The sequence was obtained from a human donor with active COVID-19. The donor label of this sample is uncertain. Sequences were obtained from peripheral blood. The CDR3 loop reads CATTAGVLETQYF. CDR3 in DNA: TGTGCCACCACAGCGGGGGTACTAGAGACCCAGTACTTC.